A single sample gave rise to the 27 T cell receptor beta chains below, sequenced in a study of long-term antiretroviral therapy in people with HIV. The assay, immunoSEQ v3.0, was run at survey level. Assay used: immunoSEQ multiplex PCR; TCRdb lists only in-frame clones, some missing. The sample shows 30,000 to 40,000 clones, roughly 85% of them seen only once. Material: unsorted PBMCs, obtained approximately 3.5 years after starting antiretroviral therapy. All receptors come from a young man with HIV.

The CDR3 protein is CASSRTSTLSTDTQYF. The CDR3 coding sequence is TGTGCCAGTAGTCGGACGTCCACTCTAAGCACAGATACGCAGTATTTT. The rearrangement joins TRBV19 to TRBJ2-3; D gene unclear. The ends were cut back, 5 bases at V and 0 bases at J, with 15 bases in the middle. From germline, CDR1 is LNHDA and CDR2 SQIVND (reference sequence). There are 16 residues in the CDR3.

This clone was picked up one time. This chain links TRBV29-1 with TRBJ2-2; 10 bases fit TRBD2. This CDR3 comprises 14 residues. V lost 6 bases to trimming and J lost 4 bases; unmatched junction nucleotides: 5. Germline V gives CDR1 SQVTM, CDR2 ANQGSEA. Here the CDR3 reads CSVSGGALTGELFF. The CDR3 region has the DNA TGCAGCGTAAGCGGGGGGGCCCTCACCGGGGAGCTGTTTTTT.

The chain joins TRBV7-6 to TRBJ1-2, with D perhaps matching TRBD1 (5 bases). The CDR3 sequence is 13 residues long. V dropped 1 base and J dropped 7 bases, with 10 bases sitting between them. Germline V CDR1 and CDR2: SGHVS, FNYEAQ. In nucleotides, the CDR3 is TGTGCCAGCAGCTTAGAGAGGGGAGGTGGCTACACCTTC. Protein product: CASSLERGGGYTF.

V usage is TRBV5-6 and J usage is TRBJ1-3; D possibly corresponds to TRBD1 (5 bases). CDR3 length: 14 amino acids. The V and J ends lost 4 bases and 2 bases respectively, with 10 bases between them. CDR1 and CDR2 from the germline V gene are SGHDT and YYEEEE. The CDR3 sequence: CASSLGTAGNTIYF. CDR3 sequence (DNA): TGTGCCAGCAGCCTCGGGACCGCTGGAAACACCATATATTTT. The full variable domain, with the rest looked up from reference TRBV5-6 and TRBJ1-3, is DAGVTQSPTHLIKTRGQQVTLRCSPKSGHDTVSWYQQALGQGPQFIFQYYEEEERQRGNFPDRFSGHQFPNYSSELNVNALLLGDSALYLCASSLGTAGNTIYFGEGSWLTVV.

This chain uses TRBV7-6 with TRBJ1-1; the D gene is possibly TRBD1 (5 bases). V lost 0 bases to trimming and J lost 1 base, with 12 bases between them. The CDR3 covers 16 residues. In germline, CDR1 is SGHVS, CDR2 FNYEAQ. Written as DNA, the CDR3 is TGTGCCAGCAGCTTAGCGCCGGGGGGTCGGAACACTGAAGCTTTCTTT. It codes for CASSLAPGGRNTEAFF.

CDR3 DNA: TGTGCCAGTAGTATTCTCACAAGGGCCGGAAACACTGAAGCTTTCTTT. Translation: CASSILTRAGNTEAFF. This chain joins TRBV19 and TRBJ1-1; unclear D gene. The V gene's germline CDR1 is LNHDA and CDR2 SQIVND (reference sequence). Deletions cut 3 bases from V and 2 bases from J, with 16 bases between. CDR3 length equals 16 residues.

V and J are TRBV18 and TRBJ1-5; the match to TRBD1 covers 11 bases. The CDR3 consists of 16 residues. V trimming: 0 bases; J trimming: 7 bases; junction bases outside the gene matches: 5. The germline V gene encodes CDR1 KGHSH and CDR2 LQKENI. For the CDR3, the DNA is TGTGCCAGCTCACCACCAGGGACAGGGGGAAACCAGCCCCAGCATTTT. It encodes CASSPPGTGGNQPQHF.

This chain connects TRBV7-6 to TRBJ2-7; 11 nucleotides line up with TRBD2. V was pared by 5 bases and J by 0 bases, with 9 bases of the junction left unmatched. Germline V gives CDR1 SGHVS, CDR2 FNYEAQ. The CDR3 is 17 amino acids. The CDR3 nucleotides read TGTGCCAGCAGCCCCGGACTAGCGGGTGAAAACTCCTACGAGCAGTACTTC. This encodes CASSPGLAGENSYEQYF. Based on the CDR3 plus reference TRBV7-6 and TRBJ2-7, the full variable domain is GAGVSQSPRYKVTKRGQDVALRCDPISGHVSLYWYRQALGQGPEFLTYFNYEAQQDKSGLPNDRFSAERPEGSISTLTIQRTEQRDSAMYRCASSPGLAGENSYEQYFGPGTRLTVT.

This chain joins TRBV28 and TRBJ2-1; 7 bases map to TRBD1. Trimming at V came to 6 bases and at J to 0 bases, leaving 2 bases not matched to a gene. There are 14 residues in the CDR3. Per germline, CDR1 MDHEN and CDR2 SYDVKM. The CDR3, as DNA: TGTGCCAGCAGGCGACAGGGCTCCTACAATGAGCAGTTCTTC. Protein: CASRRQGSYNEQFF.

CDR3 bases: TGTGCCAGCACCCCCGGGACAGGGAAGGACTCCTACGAGCAGTACTTC. It yields the protein CASTPGTGKDSYEQYF. The V call is TRBV27, the J call TRBJ2-7, with 9 bases that match TRBD1. The CDR3 loop spans 16 amino acids. J was trimmed by 0 bases and V by 7 bases; bases with no gene match: 10. Germline CDR1 is MNHEY and CDR2 is SMNVEV (reference sequence).

This sequence joins TRBV5-3 and TRBJ1-5; D is uncertain. TRBV5-3 belongs to the ORF category, with a function that is uncertain. V was shortened by 1 base and J by 4 bases, with 12 bases between the two germline ends. The CDR3 runs to 15 residues. The CDR3 DNA reads TGTGCCAGAAGCTTGCCAGGCCGGGGTAATCAGCCCCAGCATTTT. It yields the protein CARSLPGRGNQPQHF.

The V call is TRBV7-9, the J call TRBJ2-4; 8 nucleotides line up with TRBD1. The CDR3 loop spans 16 amino acids. V was clipped by 5 bases and J by 3 bases; unmatched bases: 9. The V gene's germline CDR1 is SEHNR and CDR2 FQNEAQ (reference sequence). The CDR3 region has the DNA TGTGCCAGCAGCCCAAGGACAGGGTATGGCAAAAACATTCAGTACTTC. This encodes CASSPRTGYGKNIQYF.

The chain carries TRBV13 and TRBJ1-1, with D possibly TRBD1 on 5 matching bases. This CDR3 is built from 15 residues. V dropped 5 bases and J dropped 1 base, with 14 bases sitting between them. Looked up from germline, CDR1 is PRHDT and CDR2 is FYEKMQ (reference sequence). CDR3: CASSPSGFRNTEAFF. The CDR3 nucleotides are TGTGCCAGCAGCCCGTCAGGGTTTCGGAACACTGAAGCTTTCTTT.

The V and J genes are TRBV19 and TRBJ2-6, with D hard to call. The CDR3 contains 13 residues. CDR1 LNHDA and CDR2 SQIVND come from the germline V gene (reference sequence). The germline V and J ends were trimmed by 5 bases and 0 bases, with 2 bases remaining between them. CDR3 region: CASSLSGANVLTF. The DNA of the CDR3 is TGTGCCAGTAGTCTCTCTGGGGCCAACGTCCTGACTTTC. The full variable domain, in which reference TRBV19 and TRBJ2-6 provide the parts outside the CDR3, is DGGITQSPKYLFRKEGQNVTLSCEQNLNHDAMYWYRQDPGQGLRLIYYSQIVNDFQKGDIAEGYSVSREKKESFPLTVTSAQKNPTAFYLCASSLSGANVLTFGAGSRLTVL.

Written as DNA, the CDR3 is TGTGCTAGTGGTTTAGGGGTCGGCTATGGCTACACCTTC. Amino acids: CASGLGVGYGYTF. The chain links TRBV12-5 to TRBJ1-2; possible D gene TRBD1, 5 bases. V lost 3 bases and J lost 4, with 9 bases in between. CDR3 length: 13 amino acids. The germline V gene encodes CDR1 LGHNT and CDR2 FRNRAP. The whole variable domain, filled in from reference TRBV12-5 and TRBJ1-2, reads DARVTQTPRHKVTEMGQEVTMRCQPILGHNTVFWYRQTMMQGLELLAYFRNRAPLDDSGMPKDRFSAEMPDATLATLKIQPSEPRDSAVYFCASGLGVGYGYTFGSGTRLTVV.

This chain joins TRBV29-1 and TRBJ1-3; tentative D call: TRBD1 (5 bases). The CDR3 runs to 16 residues. Deletions cut 4 bases from V and 0 bases from J, with 16 bases between. CDR1 is SQVTM and CDR2 is ANQGSEA in the germline V gene. The CDR3 sequence is CSVVGEGDFSGNTIYF. CDR3 bases: TGCAGCGTTGTAGGGGAAGGGGATTTCTCTGGAAACACCATATATTTT.

The chain recombines TRBV7-2 with TRBJ2-1; no definite D call. V lost 5 bases, J lost 1 base, and 15 bases lay in between. Germline V gene sequence: CDR1 SGHTA, CDR2 FQGNSA. The CDR3 length is 16 residues. This CDR3 is CASSPEVRRSYNEQFF. In DNA form, the CDR3 reads TGTGCCAGCAGCCCCGAGGTCAGGAGATCCTACAATGAGCAGTTCTTC.

The chain links TRBV9 to TRBJ2-5; the D gene is possibly TRBD1 (6 bases). The germline V gene has CDR1 SGDLS and CDR2 YYNGEE. The CDR3 contains 13 residues. Trimming pared 0 bases from V and 9 bases from J, leaving 12 bases between. DNA of the CDR3: TGTGCCAGCAGCGTAGATGGCGCAGGGGCCCAGTACTTC. Translated: CASSVDGAGAQYF.

CDR3 DNA sequence: TGCGCCAGCAGTGAGTCGTCGTGGAGGAACACCGGGGAGCTGTTTTTT. This translates into CASSESSWRNTGELFF. The chain has TRBV10-2 and TRBJ2-2; D call uncertain. CDR3 length equals 16 residues. Germline V gene lookup returns CDR1 WSHSY and CDR2 SAAADI. V was clipped by 0 bases and J by 1 base, with 9 bases between them.

The V call is TRBV5-1, the J call TRBJ2-1; D could derive from TRBD1 or TRBD2 (5 bases each). Germline-derived CDR1 and CDR2 are SGHRS and YFSETQ. The CDR3 is made up of 13 amino acids. V was pared by 4 bases and J by 6 bases, with 11 bases between. The CDR3 region is CASSHGGGNEQFF. CDR3 DNA sequence: TGCGCCAGCAGCCATGGTGGGGGCAATGAGCAGTTCTTC.

This chain links TRBV5-1 with TRBJ2-5; D perhaps matches TRBD1 (5 bases). TRBJ2-7 explains the end of the DNA better; the J call may be wrong. The CDR3 sequence is 14 residues long. CDR1 and CDR2 from the germline V gene are SGHRS and YFSETQ. The DNA of the CDR3 is TGCGCCAGCAGCTCCTCGCAGGGTACCTACGAGCAGTACTTC. As protein: CASSSSQGTYEQYF.

The chain is built from TRBV29-1 and TRBJ2-7; 13 nucleotides align to TRBD2. The germline CDR1 and CDR2 sequences are SQVTM and ANQGSEA. V trimming: 6 bases; J trimming: 6 bases; junction bases outside the gene matches: 8. CDR3 length: 14 residues. The chain's CDR3 is CSVDTSGRDGEQYF. The DNA for the CDR3 is TGCAGCGTCGACACTAGCGGGAGGGACGGCGAGCAGTACTTC.

The rearrangement links TRBV19 to TRBJ1-3, with 7 bases aligning to TRBD1. Per germline, CDR1 LNHDA and CDR2 SQIVND (reference sequence). The CDR3 is 15 amino acids. V shed 4 bases and J 1 base; nucleotides not matched to a gene: 4. The CDR3 DNA reads as TGTGCCAGTAGTAGCGACAGGGTGTCTGGAAACACCATATATTTT. Amino acid sequence: CASSSDRVSGNTIYF.

The chain combines TRBV27 with TRBJ2-7; a weak D match, TRBD1 (5 bases). The CDR3 consists of 14 residues. The ends were cut back, 7 bases at V and 5 bases at J, with 18 bases in the middle. CDR1 and CDR2 from the germline V gene are MNHEY and SMNVEV (reference sequence). This chain's CDR3 is CASMSGSGWDEQYF. The DNA of the CDR3 is TGTGCCAGCATGTCAGGGTCTGGGTGGGACGAGCAGTACTTC.

The CDR3 coding sequence is TGTGCCACCCGGGGGGGGAACACTGAAGCTTTCTTT. The encoded protein is CATRGGNTEAFF. The rearrangement joins TRBV19 to TRBJ1-1; weak D call: TRBD1 (5 bases). CDR1 and CDR2 from the germline V gene are LNHDA and SQIVND (reference sequence). The CDR3 is 12 amino acids. Trimming shortened V by 10 bases and J by 1 base, and 10 bases separated the two germline ends.

The V gene is TRBV7-2, the J gene TRBJ2-7; 11 nucleotides line up with TRBD1. Germline-derived CDR1 and CDR2 are SGHTA and FQGNSA. This CDR3 is built from 15 residues. Unmatched junction bases numbered 10, after V lost 5 bases and J lost 7 bases. CDR3 coding DNA: TGTGCCAGCAGCCACCGCGGACAGGGGGCTGAGGAGCAGTACTTC. Amino acid sequence: CASSHRGQGAEEQYF.

This chain links TRBV6-1 with TRBJ2-1, with 9 bases aligning to TRBD1. Germline loops: CDR1 MNHNS, CDR2 SASEGT. CDR3 size: 16 residues. V shed 4 bases, J shed 2 bases, and the junction held 6 bases outside the gene matches. The CDR3 DNA reads as TGTGCCAGCAGTGCGTCCGGGACAGGGACCTACAATGAGCAGTTCTTC. Protein: CASSASGTGTYNEQFF.